These T cell receptor beta chains were read from a single sample in a study of metastatic and nonmetastatic thyroid tumors. TCRdb re-clonotyped the PCR reads via MiXCR. The sample includes about 20,000 clones, around 11% seen only once; the top ten take 6.5% to 9%. Sequencing was carried out using blood. Receptor source: a female donor with papillary thyroid cancer or a benign thyroid nodule (not recorded which). Some clones in this sample may be carry-over from other donors' samples. The CDR3 runs from the conserved cysteine through the conserved F or W. The D gene is left open where the match is weak. Clone sizes are given selectively: once, few, many, or a class where the clone is expanded.

j_call clone_size cdr3_length d_call v_call cdr3_aa cdr3_nt
TRBJ2-1 few 12 . TRBV2 CASSPSDNEQFF TGTGCCAGCAGCCCCAGTGACAATGAGCAGTTCTTC
TRBJ2-7 few 15 . TRBV5-1 CASSLVEGGGYEQYF TGCGCCAGCAGCTTGGTCGAGGGGGGTGGTTACGAGCAGTACTTC
TRBJ2-1 medium-sized 14 . TRBV6-1 CASSSGEAYNEQFF TGTGCCAGCAGTTCAGGGGAAGCCTACAATGAGCAGTTCTTC
TRBJ2-2 many 14 TRBD2 TRBV5-1 CASRLAEYTGELFF TGCGCCAGCAGACTAGCGGAGTACACCGGGGAGCTGTTTTTT
TRBJ2-7 medium-sized 15 . TRBV28 CASSPQRGYSYEQYF TGTGCCAGCAGTCCCCAACGGGGGTACTCCTACGAGCAGTACTTC
TRBJ2-3 medium-sized 15 . TRBV6-5 CASSYSGGGTDTQYF TGTGCCAGCAGTTACTCGGGGGGAGGCACAGATACGCAGTATTTT
TRBJ2-5 many 16 TRBD1 TRBV12-5 CASGLALDRGRETQYF TGTGCTAGTGGCTTGGCACTAGACAGGGGAAGAGAGACCCAGTACTTC
TRBJ2-7 few 15 TRBD2 TRBV6-2/TRBV6-3 CASSYVAGGSYEQYF TGTGCCAGCAGTTACGTAGCGGGAGGCTCCTACGAGCAGTACTTC
TRBJ2-3 . 15 . TRBV27 CASSRFAGLVDTQYF TGTGCCAGCAGTCGGTTTGCGGGATTAGTAGATACGCAGTATTTT
TRBJ2-2 few 13 . TRBV2 CASAVSISGELFF TGTGCCAGCGCCGTTAGTATTTCCGGGGAGCTGTTTTTT
TRBJ2-5 many 13 . TRBV4-2 CASSQDRPETQYF TGTGCCAGCAGCCAAGATCGTCCGGAGACCCAGTACTTC
TRBJ1-6 many 14 . TRBV30 CAWSVAAYNSPLHF TGTGCCTGGAGTGTGGCAGCTTATAATTCACCCCTCCACTTT
TRBJ2-1 . 14 . TRBV6-2/TRBV6-3 CASSYAGGPGEQFF TGTGCCAGCAGTTACGCTGGAGGGCCGGGTGAGCAGTTCTTC
TRBJ2-1 once 13 . TRBV20-1 CSASEGQGNEQFF TGCAGTGCTAGTGAGGGGCAGGGGAATGAGCAGTTCTTC
TRBJ2-1 many 14 TRBD2 TRBV9 CASSPLTSGNEQFF TGTGCCAGCAGCCCACTGACTAGCGGCAATGAGCAGTTCTTC
TRBJ2-1 many 13 TRBD2 TRBV29-1 CSVPLAGVNEQFF TGCAGCGTGCCCCTAGCGGGAGTCAATGAGCAGTTCTTC
TRBJ2-7 . 14 TRBD1 TRBV20-1 CSARPGQGMNEQYF TGCAGTGCTAGGCCGGGACAGGGGATGAACGAGCAGTACTTC
TRBJ1-4 many 13 . TRBV6-1 CASSRGSDEKLFF TGTGCCAGCAGTCGTGGTTCTGACGAAAAACTGTTTTTT
TRBJ2-1 . 15 TRBD2 TRBV11-1 CASSRSGSSYNEQFF TGTGCCAGCAGCCGGAGCGGGAGTTCCTACAATGAGCAGTTCTTC
TRBJ2-1 many 14 TRBD2 TRBV27 CASSMGLAHNEQFF TGTGCCAGCAGTATGGGACTAGCCCACAATGAGCAGTTCTTC
TRBJ2-7 many 15 . TRBV7-2 CASSSGGLPTYEQYF TGTGCCAGCAGCTCCGGTGGACTGCCAACCTACGAGCAGTACTTC
TRBJ2-3 . 14 . TRBV20-1 CSASPLIGTDTQYF TGCAGTGCTAGTCCCCTTATCGGCACAGATACGCAGTATTTT
TRBJ1-1 many 14 . TRBV30 CAWLQGFGSAEAFF TGTGCCTGGTTACAGGGTTTTGGTTCGGCTGAAGCTTTCTTT
TRBJ2-2 many 12 . TRBV4-2 CASSQVIGELFF TGTGCCAGCAGCCAAGTTATCGGGGAGCTGTTTTTT
TRBJ1-2 once 13 TRBD1 TRBV20-1 CSASPSTGASYTF TGCAGTGCCTCACCCTCGACAGGGGCATCCTACACCTTC
TRBJ2-2 many 15 . TRBV2 CASSREPVLGGELFF TGTGCCAGCAGTCGAGAACCGGTTCTAGGCGGGGAGCTGTTTTTT
TRBJ2-1 many 17 . TRBV4-3 CASSQDPSEPRNNEQFF TGCGCCAGCAGCCAAGATCCCAGCGAACCTAGAAACAATGAGCAGTTCTTC
TRBJ2-7 many 14 . TRBV20-1 CSAPNGASDSEQYF TGCAGTGCCCCAAATGGGGCGAGCGATAGTGAGCAGTACTTC
TRBJ2-3 many 15 . TRBV5-1 CASSLESGSTDTQYF TGCGCCAGCAGCTTGGAGTCAGGGAGCACAGATACGCAGTATTTT
TRBJ2-3 few 11 . TRBV7-8 CASTTGDTQYF TGTGCCAGCACCACCGGAGATACGCAGTATTTT
TRBJ2-3 many 14 . TRBV2 CASVSLASTDTQYF TGTGCCAGCGTCTCCCTAGCGAGCACAGATACGCAGTATTTT
TRBJ1-6 . 12 . TRBV28 CASSLRRPPLHF TGTGCCAGCAGTTTAAGGAGGCCACCCCTCCACTTT
TRBJ1-4 . 14 TRBD1 TRBV5-1 CASSPTGVGEKLFF TGCGCCAGCAGCCCGACAGGGGTAGGGGAAAAACTGTTTTTT
TRBJ2-1 many 18 . TRBV7-2 CASSLAQIGDRGRDEQFF TGTGCCAGCAGCTTAGCGCAAATTGGGGATAGGGGTCGGGATGAGCAGTTCTTC
TRBJ2-7 many 16 . TRBV4-3 CASSQGPRLMGYEQYF TGCGCCAGCAGCCAAGGGCCGAGACTCATGGGTTACGAGCAGTACTTC
TRBJ1-1 many 15 TRBD1 TRBV19 CASSGNRQGNTEAFF TGTGCCAGTAGTGGGAATCGACAGGGGAACACTGAAGCTTTCTTT
TRBJ1-5 many 16 TRBD1 TRBV5-5 CASSLSTTGVNQPQHF TGTGCCAGCAGCCTATCTACGACAGGGGTTAATCAGCCCCAGCATTTT
TRBJ1-1 . 13 . TRBV7-3 CARRLRINTEAFF TGTGCCAGAAGATTAAGGATAAACACTGAAGCTTTCTTT
TRBJ2-3 many 18 TRBD2 TRBV20-1 CSARDRWEGRGPKDTQYF TGCAGTGCTAGAGATAGGTGGGAGGGCCGGGGACCAAAAGATACGCAGTATTTT
TRBJ2-1 many 16 TRBD2 TRBV19 CASSILVAGGPHEQFF TGTGCCAGTAGTATACTCGTAGCGGGAGGGCCGCATGAGCAGTTCTTC
TRBJ2-4 many 15 TRBD2 TRBV4-3 CASSLGTSGINIQYF TGCGCCAGCAGCCTCGGGACTAGCGGGATAAACATTCAGTACTTC
TRBJ2-1 many 20 TRBD2 TRBV7-7 CASSGPGTSGRTSSYNEQFF TGTGCCAGCAGCGGACCCGGGACTAGCGGGCGAACGAGCTCCTACAATGAGCAGTTCTTC
TRBJ2-5 many 15 . TRBV10-2 CASREGQYVKETQYF TGCGCCAGCAGGGAAGGACAGTACGTAAAAGAGACCCAGTACTTC
TRBJ2-3 . 10 . TRBV3-1 CASGADTQYF TGTGCCAGCGGGGCGGATACGCAGTATTTT
TRBJ2-5 many 14 . TRBV11-2 CASSMGHSKETQYF TGTGCCAGCAGCATGGGACACTCGAAGGAGACCCAGTACTTC
TRBJ1-2 many 12 TRBD1 TRBV30 CAWKGSGGGYTF TGTGCCTGGAAGGGCTCAGGGGGAGGCTACACCTTC
TRBJ2-1 many 15 TRBD2 TRBV5-1 CASSLISGMNNEQFF TGCGCCAGCAGCTTGATTAGCGGGATGAACAATGAGCAGTTCTTC
TRBJ2-3 many 16 . TRBV4-3 CASSQAGGIGTDTQYF TGCGCCAGCAGCCAAGCAGGGGGGATTGGGACAGATACGCAGTATTTT
TRBJ2-2 many 16 TRBD2 TRBV19 CASTGTSGRYTGELFF TGTGCCAGTACTGGGACTAGCGGGAGGTACACCGGGGAGCTGTTTTTT
TRBJ1-1 many 15 TRBD1 TRBV14 CASRDGQGMNTEAFF TGTGCCAGCAGAGATGGACAGGGGATGAACACTGAAGCTTTCTTT
TRBJ2-7 many 11 . TRBV30 CAWSLGHEQYF TGTGCCTGGAGTCTCGGACACGAGCAGTACTTC
TRBJ2-7 many 15 . TRBV14 CASSQDLEGLYEQYF TGTGCCAGCAGCCAAGATCTAGAGGGGCTATACGAGCAGTACTTC
TRBJ2-3 . 15 . TRBV5-4 CASSRQTGGTDTQYF TGTGCCAGCAGCAGACAGACCGGGGGAACAGATACGCAGTATTTT
TRBJ2-7 medium-sized 16 TRBD2 TRBV6-1 CASRSPLAADSYEQYF TGTGCCAGCAGGTCCCCGCTAGCGGCCGACTCCTACGAGCAGTACTTC
TRBJ2-3 many 15 . TRBV15 CATSRGFGPSDTQYF TGTGCCACCAGCAGAGGTTTCGGCCCTAGTGATACGCAGTATTTT